These T cell receptor beta chains were read from a single sample in a study of blood T cell repertoires in COVID-19. The repertoire was sequenced with immunoSEQ multiplex PCR; TCRdb's copy has only in-frame clones and lacks some. The sample records 120,000 or so clones, 90% being singletons. What was sequenced was peripheral blood. Receptor source: a man between 50 and 59 years old with active COVID-19. CDR3s include the opening cysteine and the closing phenylalanine or tryptophan. The D gene is left open where the match is weak. Expanded clones get a size class; other rows say once, few or many, or leave the size out.

>NA|NA|TRBJ2-1|TRBV6-4
CASSDSARAEQFF
TGTGCCAGCAGTGACTCGGCCAGGGCTGAGCAGTTCTTC
>NA|TRBD1|TRBJ2-3|TRBV6-2/TRBV6-3
CASSYVRGLIPDTQYF
TGTGCCAGCAGTTACGTAAGGGGGCTCATCCCCGATACGCAGTATTTT
>NA|NA|TRBJ2-5|TRBV28
CASSSLGDNQETQYF
TGTGCCAGCAGTTCGCTCGGGGACAACCAAGAGACCCAGTACTTC
>NA|TRBD1|TRBJ2-6|TRBV10-2
CASSGGQGVAGANVLTF
TGCGCCAGCAGTGGTGGACAGGGGGTGGCTGGGGCCAACGTCCTGACTTTC
>NA|NA|TRBJ1-5|TRBV7-6
CASSLEVWTHDNQPQHF
TGTGCCAGCAGCTTAGAAGTCTGGACTCACGACAATCAGCCCCAGCATTTT
>NA|TRBD1|TRBJ2-7|TRBV5-6
CASSNFDRDSIPYEQYF
TGTGCCAGCAGCAATTTCGACCGGGACAGTATCCCCTACGAGCAGTACTTC
>NA|TRBD1|TRBJ2-1|TRBV11-2
CASSLQGVSFF
TGTGCCAGCAGCTTACAGGGGGTCTCGTTCTTC
>NA|NA|TRBJ2-5|TRBV19
CASSATPGYQETQYF
TGTGCCAGTAGTGCTACCCCAGGTTACCAAGAGACCCAGTACTTC
>NA|TRBD1|TRBJ2-5|TRBV28
CASTPGTGGAQTQYF
TGTGCCAGCACCCCAGGGACAGGGGGCGCCCAGACCCAGTACTTC
>NA|TRBD1|TRBJ1-1|TRBV12-3/TRBV12-4
CASSLTGGEAFF
TGTGCCAGCAGCCTGACAGGGGGCGAAGCTTTCTTT
>NA|NA|TRBJ1-2|TRBV6-1
CASSEPPRDGYTF
TGTGCCAGCAGTGAACCCCCTCGGGATGGCTACACCTTC
>NA|NA|TRBJ1-1|TRBV14
CASSPETGNTEAFF
TGTGCCAGCAGCCCTGAGACGGGGAACACTGAAGCTTTCTTT
>NA|TRBD2|TRBJ2-5|TRBV27
CATRRRWAMLAGQPQETQYF
TGTGCCACCAGACGGCGTTGGGCAATGCTAGCGGGCCAACCTCAAGAGACCCAGTACTTC
>NA|NA|TRBJ2-5|TRBV27
CARGGCGRQETQYF
TGTGCCAGGGGGGGATGCGGGCGCCAAGAGACCCAGTACTTC
>NA|TRBD1|TRBJ2-1|TRBV10-2
CASRQGANNEQFF
TGCGCCAGCAGGCAGGGGGCCAACAATGAGCAGTTCTTC
>NA|TRBD2|TRBJ2-5|TRBV7-9
CASSLGLAGGGETQYF
TGTGCCAGCAGCTTAGGGTTAGCGGGAGGGGGCGAGACCCAGTACTTC
>NA|NA|TRBJ2-1|TRBV29-1
CSVVRGTHNYNEQFF
TGCAGCGTTGTTCGGGGAACCCACAATTACAATGAGCAGTTCTTC
>NA|TRBD2|TRBJ2-2|TRBV11-3
CASSLLAGDTGELFF
TGTGCCAGCAGCTTGCTAGCGGGAGACACCGGGGAGCTGTTTTTT
>NA|TRBD1|TRBJ2-5|TRBV5-1
CASSSGQGAAGTQYF
TGCGCCAGCAGCTCGGGACAGGGGGCTGCCGGGACCCAGTACTTC
>once|TRBD1|TRBJ1-5|TRBV28
CASSLPTGGGFQPQHF
TGTGCCAGCAGTCTACCCACAGGGGGCGGGTTTCAGCCCCAGCATTTT
>NA|NA|TRBJ2-3|TRBV20-1
CSASDTADTQYF
TGCAGTGCTAGTGATACAGCAGATACGCAGTATTTT
>few|NA|TRBJ2-7|TRBV6-5
CASSLGLLSYEQYF
TGTGCCAGCAGCCTGGGACTCCTCTCCTACGAGCAGTACTTC
>NA|NA|TRBJ1-2|TRBV24-1
CATSRGFAYGYTF
TGTGCCACCAGCAGGGGATTTGCCTATGGCTACACCTTC
>NA|NA|TRBJ1-2|TRBV10-2
CASSDRAGVGYGYTF
TGCGCCAGCAGTGACCGCGCGGGGGTGGGATATGGCTACACCTTC
>NA|TRBD1|TRBJ1-4|TRBV7-2
CASCRGPTNEKLFF
TGTGCCAGCTGCAGGGGGCCGACTAATGAAAAACTGTTTTTT
>NA|TRBD1|TRBJ1-5|TRBV7-8
CASSSQGEQPQHF
TGTGCCAGCAGCTCCCAGGGGGAACAGCCCCAGCATTTT
>NA|TRBD2|TRBJ2-3|TRBV2
CASSEGGGAPDTQYF
TGTGCCAGCAGTGAAGGCGGGGGGGCCCCAGATACGCAGTATTTT
>NA|NA|TRBJ2-7|TRBV7-8
CASSSIRTNEFDPEQYF
TGTGCCAGCAGCTCGATCCGCACGAACGAGTTTGATCCCGAGCAGTACTTC
>few|TRBD1|TRBJ2-7|TRBV19
CASSRDRGPYEQYF
TGTGCCAGTAGTAGGGACAGGGGACCCTACGAGCAGTACTTC
>NA|TRBD1|TRBJ1-5|TRBV29-1
CSVDGLGQGKMRGNQPQHF
TGCAGCGTTGATGGTTTAGGACAGGGGAAAATGCGGGGCAATCAGCCCCAGCATTTT
>NA|TRBD2|TRBJ2-1|TRBV18
CASLLRLAGNLRNEQFF
TGTGCCAGCCTACTTCGACTAGCGGGAAATTTACGCAATGAGCAGTTCTTC
>once|TRBD2|TRBJ2-1|TRBV10-2
CASSESGGAYEQFF
TGCGCCAGCAGTGAGAGCGGGGGGGCATACGAGCAGTTCTTC
>NA|NA|TRBJ2-1|TRBV7-9
CASSLLNEQFF
TGTGCCAGCAGCTTATTAAATGAGCAGTTCTTC
>NA|TRBD2|TRBJ2-1|TRBV5-4
CASSAGLAGGYNEQFF
TGTGCCAGCAGCGCCGGACTAGCGGGAGGGTACAATGAGCAGTTCTTC
>NA|NA|TRBJ1-1|TRBV29-1
CSVPRTGRHTEAFF
TGCAGCGTTCCAAGAACAGGGCGCCACACTGAAGCTTTCTTT
>NA|TRBD1|TRBJ1-2|TRBV7-9
CASSITGTGGDGYTF
TGTGCCAGCAGCATCACCGGGACAGGGGGCGATGGCTACACCTTC
>NA|NA|TRBJ1-5|TRBV19
CASSMNRGQPQHF
TGTGCCAGTAGTATGAACCGGGGTCAGCCCCAGCATTTT
>once|TRBD1|TRBJ1-5|TRBV6-6
CASTIRDRQYNQPQHF
TGTGCCAGCACGATCCGGGACAGACAATACAATCAGCCCCAGCATTTT
>NA|NA|TRBJ1-6|TRBV18
CASSATPGNYSAPLHF
TGTGCCAGCTCAGCCACTCCGGGGAATTATTCGGCACCCCTCCACTTT
>NA|NA|TRBJ2-3|TRBV10-3
CAISEKRGTDTQYF
TGTGCCATCAGTGAGAAGCGGGGCACAGATACGCAGTATTTT
>few|NA|TRBJ2-6|TRBV6-1
CASSESGSGANVLTF
TGTGCCAGCAGTGAGAGCGGCTCTGGGGCCAACGTCCTGACTTTC
>NA|NA|TRBJ2-3|TRBV3-1/TRBV3-2
CASSHGHQSTDTQYF
TGTGCCAGCAGCCACGGACATCAGAGCACAGATACGCAGTATTTT
>NA|NA|TRBJ1-5|TRBV6-5
CASRKEGGNQPQHF
TGTGCCAGCAGGAAGGAGGGCGGCAATCAGCCCCAGCATTTT
>NA|TRBD2|TRBJ2-3|TRBV6-4
CASSASGGATDTQYF
TGTGCCAGCAGTGCTAGCGGGGGGGCCACAGATACGCAGTATTTT
>few|NA|TRBJ1-5|TRBV9
CASSVGTSGENQPQHF
TGTGCCAGCAGCGTAGGCACCAGCGGGGAAAATCAGCCCCAGCATTTT
>NA|NA|TRBJ2-2|TRBV5-6
CASSFGRSNTGELFF
TGTGCCAGCAGCTTCGGCAGGTCTAACACCGGGGAGCTGTTTTTT
>NA|NA|TRBJ2-3|TRBV7-8
CASSSPSGGGTDTQYF
TGTGCCAGCAGCTCCCCCTCGGGCGGGGGCACAGATACGCAGTATTTT
>NA|TRBD2|TRBJ2-1|TRBV19
CASSITRGAEQFF
TGTGCCAGTAGTATTACGCGGGGGGCTGAGCAGTTCTTC
>NA|TRBD1|TRBJ1-5|TRBV19
CASRPTGTSNQPQHF
TGTGCCAGTAGGCCGACAGGGACGAGCAATCAGCCCCAGCATTTT
>NA|NA|TRBJ2-3|TRBV4-1
CASSLDRGAATDTQYF
TGCGCCAGCAGCCTCGACCGGGGGGCGGCCACAGATACGCAGTATTTT
>NA|TRBD1|TRBJ2-7|TRBV5-1
CASSLEGQGVYEQYF
TGCGCCAGCAGCTTGGAAGGACAGGGGGTCTACGAGCAGTACTTC
>NA|NA|TRBJ2-7|TRBV11-2
CASSLTKLSYEQYF
TGTGCCAGCAGCTTAACTAAGCTGTCCTACGAGCAGTACTTC
>NA|TRBD1|TRBJ2-3|TRBV24-1
CATSEVGQGASDTQYF
TGTGCCACCAGTGAGGTGGGACAGGGGGCATCAGATACGCAGTATTTT
>NA|NA|TRBJ2-7|TRBV5-6
CASSLGRYEQYF
TGTGCCAGCAGCTTGGGGAGATACGAGCAGTACTTC
>NA|TRBD2|TRBJ2-3|TRBV4-2
CASSQDPNGGGRTDTQYF
TGTGCCAGCAGCCAAGATCCAAACGGCGGGGGTCGTACAGATACGCAGTATTTT
>NA|TRBD2|TRBJ2-1|TRBV27
CASRDLRTSGSDEQFF
TGTGCCAGCAGGGACCTAAGGACTAGCGGGAGTGATGAGCAGTTCTTC
>few|NA|TRBJ1-2|TRBV4-1
CASSHLANNYGYTF
TGCGCCAGCAGCCACCTAGCCAACAACTATGGCTACACCTTC
>NA|NA|TRBJ1-6|TRBV5-1
CASSLEREPLHF
TGCGCCAGCAGCTTGGAACGGGAACCCCTCCACTTT
>NA|NA|TRBJ2-3|TRBV11-2
CASSLDLSDTQYF
TGTGCCAGCAGCTTAGATCTATCAGATACGCAGTATTTT
>NA|NA|TRBJ2-7|TRBV10-3
CAISDPYRGGEQYF
TGTGCCATCAGTGACCCCTACAGGGGAGGAGAGCAGTACTTC